The rows below give T cell receptor beta chains drawn from one sample of a study of T-cell memory formation after mild COVID-19. TCRdb independently ran MiXCR on the 5' RACE reads; one entry per CDR3 protein. Among more than 250,000 distinct CDR3 sequences listed, around 16% were seen once. Sequencing was carried out using PBMCs or a T cell subset sorted from them (not recorded which). Every receptor here comes from a man aged 18 to 30 who had mild COVID-19 (a few samples of this study predate the infection). Cell type and time point are not known. CDR3s include the opening cysteine and the closing phenylalanine or tryptophan. The order of the fields is D gene, clone size, V gene, J gene, CDR3 protein, CDR3 DNA. D genes are given only for firm matches. Clone size appears in some rows only: once, few, many, or a class for an expanded clone.

d_call: TRBD1; clone_size: -; v_call: TRBV7-9; j_call: TRBJ1-1; cdr3_aa: CASSRLDRGRPRTEAFF; cdr3_nt: TGTGCCAGCAGTAGACTGGACAGGGGTCGACCAAGGACTGAAGCTTTCTTT
d_call: TRBD2; clone_size: few; v_call: TRBV6-5; j_call: TRBJ2-5; cdr3_aa: CATKLAGLTETQYF; cdr3_nt: TGTGCCACCAAACTAGCGGGTCTTACAGAGACCCAGTACTTC
d_call: -; clone_size: -; v_call: TRBV20-1; j_call: TRBJ2-1; cdr3_aa: CSATGGALPYNEQFF; cdr3_nt: TGCAGTGCTACTGGGGGGGCTCTCCCCTACAATGAGCAGTTCTTC
d_call: -; clone_size: few; v_call: TRBV12-3/TRBV12-4; j_call: TRBJ2-1; cdr3_aa: CASKVNEQFF; cdr3_nt: TGTGCCAGCAAGGTCAATGAGCAGTTCTTC
d_call: TRBD2; clone_size: few; v_call: TRBV11-2; j_call: TRBJ2-1; cdr3_aa: CASSRVSGGPSYNEQFF; cdr3_nt: TGTGCCAGCAGCCGAGTTAGCGGGGGCCCATCCTACAATGAGCAGTTCTTC
d_call: -; clone_size: many; v_call: TRBV4-1; j_call: TRBJ2-2; cdr3_aa: CASSQVAGNTGELFF; cdr3_nt: TGCGCCAGCAGCCAAGTAGCAGGGAACACCGGGGAGCTGTTTTTT
d_call: -; clone_size: -; v_call: TRBV27; j_call: TRBJ1-6; cdr3_aa: CASSLPGSGDSPLHF; cdr3_nt: TGTGCCAGCAGTCTACCGGGGTCCGGGGATTCACCCCTCCACTTT
d_call: TRBD2; clone_size: -; v_call: TRBV5-1; j_call: TRBJ2-1; cdr3_aa: CASSLGSSGKSSYNEQFF; cdr3_nt: TGCGCCAGCAGCTTGGGATCTAGCGGGAAGAGCTCCTACAATGAGCAGTTCTTC
d_call: TRBD2; clone_size: -; v_call: TRBV5-5; j_call: TRBJ2-1; cdr3_aa: CASSDRGVVAGTSSYNEQFF; cdr3_nt: TGTGCCAGCAGCGACCGGGGGGTAGTAGCGGGGACCAGCTCCTACAATGAGCAGTTCTTC
d_call: -; clone_size: few; v_call: TRBV24-1; j_call: TRBJ2-2; cdr3_aa: CATISRTGELFF; cdr3_nt: TGTGCCACCATTTCAAGAACCGGGGAGCTGTTTTTT
d_call: -; clone_size: few; v_call: TRBV6-2/TRBV6-3; j_call: TRBJ2-1; cdr3_aa: CASSSAPTEQFF; cdr3_nt: TGTGCCAGCAGTTCGGCCCCTACGGAGCAGTTCTTC
d_call: TRBD2; clone_size: -; v_call: TRBV12-3/TRBV12-4; j_call: TRBJ2-1; cdr3_aa: CASSFSSGGAGEQFF; cdr3_nt: TGTGCCAGCAGTTTTTCCAGCGGGGGGGCCGGTGAGCAGTTCTTC
d_call: TRBD1; clone_size: -; v_call: TRBV29-1; j_call: TRBJ1-1; cdr3_aa: CSVVLRQGVFDEEAFF; cdr3_nt: TGCAGCGTTGTTTTGAGACAGGGGGTCTTTGATGAAGAAGCTTTCTTT
d_call: -; clone_size: -; v_call: TRBV19; j_call: TRBJ1-5; cdr3_aa: CASSIEGNQPQHF; cdr3_nt: TGTGCCAGTAGTATAGAAGGGAATCAGCCCCAGCATTTT
d_call: -; clone_size: -; v_call: TRBV6-5; j_call: TRBJ1-3; cdr3_aa: CASSRQAVSGNTIYF; cdr3_nt: TGTGCCAGCAGCCGACAGGCTGTCTCTGGAAACACCATATATTTT
d_call: TRBD1; clone_size: -; v_call: TRBV5-4; j_call: TRBJ2-7; cdr3_aa: CASTPRGRSEEQYF; cdr3_nt: TGTGCCAGCACCCCGAGGGGGCGTTCTGAAGAGCAGTACTTC
d_call: -; clone_size: -; v_call: TRBV7-6; j_call: TRBJ2-2; cdr3_aa: CASSTRLGISGELFF; cdr3_nt: TGTGCCAGCAGTACTCGACTAGGCATCTCCGGGGAGCTGTTTTTT
d_call: -; clone_size: -; v_call: TRBV5-6; j_call: TRBJ1-6; cdr3_aa: CASSLGWDNSPLHF; cdr3_nt: TGTGCCAGCAGCTTGGGGTGGGATAATTCACCCCTCCACTTT
d_call: -; clone_size: many; v_call: TRBV12-3/TRBV12-4; j_call: TRBJ2-5; cdr3_aa: CASNTGNQETQYF; cdr3_nt: TGTGCCAGCAATACAGGGAACCAAGAGACCCAGTACTTC
d_call: -; clone_size: -; v_call: TRBV6-5; j_call: TRBJ1-2; cdr3_aa: CASKREGGSGYTF; cdr3_nt: TGTGCCAGCAAAAGGGAGGGAGGGAGTGGCTACACCTTC
d_call: -; clone_size: -; v_call: TRBV4-2; j_call: TRBJ2-3; cdr3_aa: CASSQEPVPDTQYF; cdr3_nt: TGTGCCAGCAGCCAAGAGCCAGTTCCAGATACGCAGTATTTT
d_call: -; clone_size: few; v_call: TRBV29-1; j_call: TRBJ1-2; cdr3_aa: CSVEGGTF; cdr3_nt: TGCAGCGTTGAAGGGGGAACCTTC
d_call: TRBD1; clone_size: few; v_call: TRBV28; j_call: TRBJ2-5; cdr3_aa: CASSLSVGTGGPGPQYF; cdr3_nt: TGTGCCAGCAGTTTAAGCGTTGGGACAGGGGGACCGGGACCCCAGTACTTC
d_call: -; clone_size: -; v_call: TRBV4-1; j_call: TRBJ2-7; cdr3_aa: CASSQMVGYEQYF; cdr3_nt: TGCGCCAGCAGCCAGATGGTGGGCTACGAGCAGTACTTC
d_call: TRBD2; clone_size: few; v_call: TRBV6-5; j_call: TRBJ2-3; cdr3_aa: CASSPIGRWTSGPTDTQYF; cdr3_nt: TGTGCCAGCAGCCCCATCGGGAGGTGGACTAGCGGGCCCACAGATACGCAGTATTTT
d_call: TRBD2; clone_size: -; v_call: TRBV7-2; j_call: TRBJ2-1; cdr3_aa: CASSGRLAGPSYNEQFF; cdr3_nt: TGTGCCAGCAGCGGCAGACTAGCGGGACCCTCCTACAATGAGCAGTTCTTC
d_call: -; clone_size: few; v_call: TRBV28; j_call: TRBJ1-3; cdr3_aa: CASSWGYSGNTIYF; cdr3_nt: TGTGCCAGCAGTTGGGGGTACTCTGGAAACACCATATATTTT
d_call: -; clone_size: few; v_call: TRBV4-3; j_call: TRBJ2-5; cdr3_aa: CASSQEVAGQETQYF; cdr3_nt: TGCGCCAGCAGCCAAGAAGTGGCGGGTCAAGAGACCCAGTACTTC
d_call: -; clone_size: -; v_call: TRBV18; j_call: TRBJ1-2; cdr3_aa: CASSPPLTLNYGYTF; cdr3_nt: TGTGCCAGCTCACCCCCCTTGACACTTAACTATGGCTACACCTTC
d_call: TRBD1; clone_size: many; v_call: TRBV29-1; j_call: TRBJ2-1; cdr3_aa: CSVGDSSYNEQFF; cdr3_nt: TGCAGCGTAGGGGACAGCTCCTACAATGAGCAGTTCTTC
d_call: -; clone_size: few; v_call: TRBV27; j_call: TRBJ2-5; cdr3_aa: CASSLLRTDKETQYF; cdr3_nt: TGTGCCAGCAGTTTACTTAGGACAGACAAAGAGACCCAGTACTTC
d_call: TRBD1; clone_size: -; v_call: TRBV7-9; j_call: TRBJ2-1; cdr3_aa: CASSRAGTAVDEQFF; cdr3_nt: TGTGCCAGCAGCCGCGCCGGGACAGCGGTCGATGAGCAGTTCTTC
d_call: -; clone_size: few; v_call: TRBV6-5; j_call: TRBJ2-3; cdr3_aa: CASSYWQGTDTQYF; cdr3_nt: TGTGCCAGCAGTTACTGGCAGGGGACAGATACGCAGTATTTT
d_call: -; clone_size: -; v_call: TRBV12-3/TRBV12-4; j_call: TRBJ2-7; cdr3_aa: CASSLAGAFEQYF; cdr3_nt: TGTGCCAGCAGTTTAGCGGGAGCTTTCGAGCAGTACTTC
d_call: -; clone_size: -; v_call: TRBV7-8; j_call: TRBJ2-3; cdr3_aa: CASSLDQAASTDTQYF; cdr3_nt: TGTGCCAGCAGCTTAGATCAGGCCGCTAGCACAGATACGCAGTATTTT
d_call: TRBD1; clone_size: -; v_call: TRBV12-3/TRBV12-4; j_call: TRBJ2-1; cdr3_aa: CASRDRGYNEQFF; cdr3_nt: TGTGCCAGCAGAGACAGGGGTTACAATGAGCAGTTCTTC
d_call: TRBD2; clone_size: -; v_call: TRBV4-1; j_call: TRBJ2-7; cdr3_aa: CASSQLGLAGYEQYF; cdr3_nt: TGCGCCAGCAGCCAATTAGGTCTAGCGGGATACGAGCAGTACTTC
d_call: -; clone_size: once; v_call: TRBV29-1; j_call: TRBJ1-2; cdr3_aa: CSVPGDPKGYTF; cdr3_nt: TGCAGCGTCCCTGGGGACCCCAAGGGGTACACCTTC
d_call: -; clone_size: -; v_call: TRBV11-2; j_call: TRBJ2-2; cdr3_aa: CASLGRDTGELFF; cdr3_nt: TGTGCCAGCTTGGGCAGGGACACCGGGGAGCTGTTTTTT
d_call: TRBD2; clone_size: -; v_call: TRBV2; j_call: TRBJ2-3; cdr3_aa: CASSDGSSGGTDTQYF; cdr3_nt: TGTGCCAGCAGTGACGGGTCTAGCGGGGGTACAGATACGCAGTATTTT
d_call: -; clone_size: -; v_call: TRBV7-2; j_call: TRBJ1-5; cdr3_aa: CASSRNRDQPQHF; cdr3_nt: TGTGCCAGCAGCCGGAACAGGGATCAGCCCCAGCATTTT
d_call: TRBD1; clone_size: -; v_call: TRBV5-1; j_call: TRBJ2-3; cdr3_aa: CASSLGGQGSTDTQYF; cdr3_nt: TGCGCCAGCAGCTTGGGGGGACAGGGCAGCACAGATACGCAGTATTTT
d_call: -; clone_size: many; v_call: TRBV7-8; j_call: TRBJ2-2; cdr3_aa: CASRSVIWGTNTGELFF; cdr3_nt: TGTGCCAGCAGGTCCGTGATATGGGGGACGAACACCGGGGAGCTGTTTTTT
d_call: TRBD2; clone_size: -; v_call: TRBV9; j_call: TRBJ2-7; cdr3_aa: CASSPETSGGTYEQYF; cdr3_nt: TGTGCCAGCAGCCCGGAGACTAGCGGGGGGACCTACGAGCAGTACTTC
d_call: -; clone_size: many; v_call: TRBV3-1; j_call: TRBJ2-7; cdr3_aa: CASSQDSGRQQYF; cdr3_nt: TGTGCCAGCAGCCAAGATTCGGGCCGCCAGCAGTACTTC
d_call: -; clone_size: -; v_call: TRBV30; j_call: TRBJ1-2; cdr3_aa: CAVQQGGYGYTF; cdr3_nt: TGTGCCGTTCAACAGGGCGGGTATGGCTACACCTTC
d_call: -; clone_size: few; v_call: TRBV18; j_call: TRBJ2-5; cdr3_aa: CATREQPGAQYF; cdr3_nt: TGTGCCACCCGAGAACAACCCGGTGCCCAGTACTTC
d_call: TRBD1; clone_size: -; v_call: TRBV4-3; j_call: TRBJ2-3; cdr3_aa: CASSQQPGQGRTDTQYF; cdr3_nt: TGCGCCAGCAGCCAACAACCGGGACAGGGGCGCACAGATACGCAGTATTTT
d_call: TRBD1; clone_size: -; v_call: TRBV12-3/TRBV12-4; j_call: TRBJ1-5; cdr3_aa: CASSTWDRAQPQHF; cdr3_nt: TGTGCCAGCAGTACCTGGGACAGGGCTCAGCCCCAGCATTTT
d_call: -; clone_size: few; v_call: TRBV4-2; j_call: TRBJ1-1; cdr3_aa: CASSQELGMNTEAFF; cdr3_nt: TGTGCCAGCAGCCAAGAGTTGGGGATGAACACTGAAGCTTTCTTT
d_call: -; clone_size: few; v_call: TRBV10-3; j_call: TRBJ2-7; cdr3_aa: CAISEAPTGKTYEQYF; cdr3_nt: TGTGCCATCAGTGAGGCACCGACAGGCAAAACCTACGAGCAGTACTTC